This TCR beta chain emerged from a study of T-cell memory formation after mild COVID-19. Findings and limits, study-wide: Clones contracting over day 15 to 85 were CD4/CD8 balanced, with later expanders leaning CD4+.

Points on this clonotype: Its cognate antigen is unknown.

The germline V gene has CDR1 KGHSH and CDR2 LQKENI. V was pared by 1 base and J by 6 bases, with 7 bases between. The CDR3 sequence is 12 residues long. MiXCR, applied by TCRdb to the 5' RACE reads, yields one record per CDR3 protein. The data show roughly 580,000 distinct CDR3 sequences, with roughly 18% seen just once and around 13% held by the top ten. This rearrangement joins TRBV18 to TRBJ2-7; no reliable D call. The sequencing input was PBMCs or a T cell subset sorted from them (not recorded which). The TCR originated in an adult woman who had mild COVID-19 (a few samples of this study predate the infection). Cell type and time point are not known. The CDR3 nucleotides are TGTGCCAGCTCACCACAGGGTACCGAGCAGTACTTC. Its protein product is CASSPQGTEQYF.